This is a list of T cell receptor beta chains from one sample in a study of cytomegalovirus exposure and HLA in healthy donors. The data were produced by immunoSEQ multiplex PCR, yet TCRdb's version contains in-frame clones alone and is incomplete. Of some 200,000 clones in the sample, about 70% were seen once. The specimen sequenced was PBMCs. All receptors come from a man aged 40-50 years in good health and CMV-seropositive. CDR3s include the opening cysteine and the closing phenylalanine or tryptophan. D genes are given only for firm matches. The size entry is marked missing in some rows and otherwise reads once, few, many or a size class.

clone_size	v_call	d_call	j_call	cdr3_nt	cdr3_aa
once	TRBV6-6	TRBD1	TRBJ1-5	TGTGCCAGCAGTTACACCACAGGGGCCACTCAGCCCCAGCATTTT	CASSYTTGATQPQHF
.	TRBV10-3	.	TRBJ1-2	TGTGCCATCAGAGGGGCGGGAACCGCTACTAACTATGGCTACACCTTC	CAIRGAGTATNYGYTF
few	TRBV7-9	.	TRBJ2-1	TGTGCCAGCAGCTTACGCCCACAGTTTACAGGGGAGGATGAGCAGTTCTTC	CASSLRPQFTGEDEQFF
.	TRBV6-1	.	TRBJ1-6	TGTGCCTCGGGTCGGGATTCACCCCTCCACTTT	CASGRDSPLHF
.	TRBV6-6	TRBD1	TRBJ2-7	TGTGCCAGCAGACCGGGACAGGGTTACGCGCACGAGCAGTACTTC	CASRPGQGYAHEQYF
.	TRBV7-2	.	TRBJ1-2	TGTGCCAGCAGCTTAGCAGGGAGTGGCGGCTACACCTTC	CASSLAGSGGYTF
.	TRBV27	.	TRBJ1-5	TGTGCCAGCAGCATTACTACTTATAGCAATCAGCCCCAGCATTTT	CASSITTYSNQPQHF
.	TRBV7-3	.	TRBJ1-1	TGTGCCAGCAGCCCTCGACCTGCCTCACCGGGCACTGAAGCTTTCTTT	CASSPRPASPGTEAFF
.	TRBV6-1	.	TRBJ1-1	TGTGCCAGCAGTGATCGTAGTGAAACTGAAGCTTTCTTT	CASSDRSETEAFF
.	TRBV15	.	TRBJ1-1	TGTGCCACCAGCCCAACTAGGATGGGCACTGAAGCTTTCTTT	CATSPTRMGTEAFF
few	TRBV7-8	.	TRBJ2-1	TGTGCCAGCAGCACAGGATTTCACAATGAGCAGTTCTTC	CASSTGFHNEQFF
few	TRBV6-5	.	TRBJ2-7	TGTGCCAGCAGAGAATACCCAGGATCCTACGAGCAGTACTTC	CASREYPGSYEQYF
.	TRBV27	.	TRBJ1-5	TGTGCCAGCAGTTTTTCAACAGGTCAGCCCCAGCATTTT	CASSFSTGQPQHF
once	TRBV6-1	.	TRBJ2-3	TGTGCCAGCAGTGAACTAGACACAGATACGCAGTATTTT	CASSELDTDTQYF
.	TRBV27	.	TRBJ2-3	TGTGCCAGCAGTTTATTCCCTTCAGATACGCAGTATTTT	CASSLFPSDTQYF
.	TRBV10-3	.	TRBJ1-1	TGTGCCATCAGTGAGTCCCAGGGGAGGGGTGACACTGAAGCTTTCTTT	CAISESQGRGDTEAFF
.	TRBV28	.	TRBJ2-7	TGTGCCAGCAGTACGACTGGATCAGGGGTCTACGAGCAGTACTTC	CASSTTGSGVYEQYF
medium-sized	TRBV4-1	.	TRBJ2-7	TGCGCCAGCAGCCGTTTAGAGGGCTACGAGCAGTACTTC	CASSRLEGYEQYF
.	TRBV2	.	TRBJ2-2	TGTGCCAGCAGCACCGGGAAAATCACCGGGGAGCTGTTTTTT	CASSTGKITGELFF
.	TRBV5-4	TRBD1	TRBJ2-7	TGTGCCAGCAGCCCGGGACAGGGGGCCTACGAGCAGTACTTC	CASSPGQGAYEQYF
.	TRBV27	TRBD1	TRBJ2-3	TGTGCCAGCAGATCTACAGGGGGTAGCACAGATACGCAGTATTTT	CASRSTGGSTDTQYF
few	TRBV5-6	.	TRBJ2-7	TGTGCCAGCAGCTTGGCAGGGGCCACGCACTTC	CASSLAGATHF
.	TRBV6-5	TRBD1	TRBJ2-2	TGTGCCAGCAGCACCCACAGGGGCACCGGGGAGCTGTTTTTT	CASSTHRGTGELFF
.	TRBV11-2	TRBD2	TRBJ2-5	TGTGCCAGCAGCTTAGCGGGGGGGTGGGAGACCCAGTACTTC	CASSLAGGWETQYF
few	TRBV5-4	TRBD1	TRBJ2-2	TGTGCCAGCAGCCCGGGACAGCGGGAGCTGTTTTTT	CASSPGQRELFF
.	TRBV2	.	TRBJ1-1	TGTGCCAGCAGTTGGAGACAGGAGAACACTGAAGCTTTCTTT	CASSWRQENTEAFF
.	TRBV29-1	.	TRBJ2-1	TGCAGCGCTTCAGTTAACAGGGAGGGTGAGCAGTTCTTC	CSASVNREGEQFF
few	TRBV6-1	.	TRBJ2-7	TGTGCCAGCAGTGAAGTAGGACAGTACGAGCAGTACTTC	CASSEVGQYEQYF
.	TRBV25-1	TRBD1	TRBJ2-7	TGTGCCAGCAGTGAGGGACAGCTAAGAGATGGCGAGCAGTACTTC	CASSEGQLRDGEQYF
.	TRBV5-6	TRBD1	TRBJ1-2	TGTGCCAGCAGCTCTGGACAGGCCACATGGGCACCTTATGGCTACACCTTC	CASSSGQATWAPYGYTF
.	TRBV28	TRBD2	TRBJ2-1	TGTGCCAGCAGTTTGGGAGGGGCCACCTACAATGAGCAGTTCTTC	CASSLGGATYNEQFF
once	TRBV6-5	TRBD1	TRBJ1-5	TGTGCCAGCAGTTATACGACAGGGAGCCAGCCCCAGCATTTT	CASSYTTGSQPQHF
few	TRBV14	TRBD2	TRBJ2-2	TGTGCCAGCAGCCAAAACCCGGGACTAGCTGTAAGGACCGGGGAGCTGTTTTTT	CASSQNPGLAVRTGELFF
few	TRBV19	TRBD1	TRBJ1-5	TGTGCCAGTTCTCTCCGGGACAGGTTCAATCAGCCCCAGCATTTT	CASSLRDRFNQPQHF
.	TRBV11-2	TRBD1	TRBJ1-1	TGTGCCAGCAGCTCAAACAGGGGGACTGAAGCTTTCTTT	CASSSNRGTEAFF
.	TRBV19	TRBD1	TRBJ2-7	TGTGCCAGTAGCAGGGGGCCCGGGGCAGGGGCCCCCGAGCAGTACTTC	CASSRGPGAGAPEQYF
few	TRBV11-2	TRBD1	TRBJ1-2	TGTGCCAGCAGCCTGACCCCCGGGACAGACTATGGCTACACCTTC	CASSLTPGTDYGYTF
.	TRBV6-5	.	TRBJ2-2	TGTGCCAGTTCTAGGCGGAACACCGGGGAGCTGTTTTTT	CASSRRNTGELFF
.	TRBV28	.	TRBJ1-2	TGTGCCAGCATGAGCATGAACTATGGCTACACCTTC	CASMSMNYGYTF
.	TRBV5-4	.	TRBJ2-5	TGTGCCAGCAGCTACGCTGCTAGCGATCTGGAAGAGACCCAGTACTTC	CASSYAASDLEETQYF
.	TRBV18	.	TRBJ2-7	TGTGCCAGCTCACCGCCGACAGTCAATCAGCAGTACTTC	CASSPPTVNQQYF
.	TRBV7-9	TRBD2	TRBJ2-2	TGTGCCAGCGTGGCTAGCGGGACGAACACCGGGGAGCTGTTTTTT	CASVASGTNTGELFF